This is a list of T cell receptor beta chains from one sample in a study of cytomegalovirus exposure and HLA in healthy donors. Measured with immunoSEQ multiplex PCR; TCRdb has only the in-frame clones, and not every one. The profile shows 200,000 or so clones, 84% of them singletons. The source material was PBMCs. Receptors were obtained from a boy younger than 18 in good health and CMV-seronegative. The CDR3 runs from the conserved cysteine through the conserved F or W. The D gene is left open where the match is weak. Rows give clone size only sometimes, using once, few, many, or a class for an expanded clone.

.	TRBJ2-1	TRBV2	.	CASSEAPFRGNEQFF	TGTGCCAGCAGTGAAGCTCCTTTCAGGGGAAATGAGCAGTTCTTC
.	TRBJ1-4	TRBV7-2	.	CASSLGGNEKLFF	TGTGCCAGCAGCCTCGGGGGTAATGAAAAACTGTTTTTT
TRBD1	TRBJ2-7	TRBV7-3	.	CASSLGTGSEQYF	TGTGCCAGCAGCTTAGGGACAGGGTCCGAGCAGTACTTC
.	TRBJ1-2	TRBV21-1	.	CATGSAQGNPYGYTF	TGTGCCACCGGATCCGCCCAGGGGAATCCCTATGGCTACACCTTC
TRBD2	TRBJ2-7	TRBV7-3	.	CASSLAGGTSYEQYF	TGTGCCAGCAGCCTAGCGGGGGGCACCTCCTACGAGCAGTACTTC
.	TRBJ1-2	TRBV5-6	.	CASSLASGNYGYTF	TGTGCCAGCAGCTTGGCGTCAGGGAACTATGGCTACACCTTC
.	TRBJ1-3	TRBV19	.	CASKMTGGGNTIYF	TGTGCCAGTAAGATGACGGGGGGTGGAAACACCATATATTTT
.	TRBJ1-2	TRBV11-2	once	CASSPGKGYTF	TGTGCCAGCAGCCCGGGTAAGGGCTACACCTTC
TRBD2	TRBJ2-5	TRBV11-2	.	CASSFRTSGGPRETQYF	TGTGCCAGCAGCTTCAGAACTAGCGGGGGCCCCCGGGAGACCCAGTACTTC
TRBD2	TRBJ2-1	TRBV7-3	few	CASSSDVAGGHNEQFF	TGTGCCAGCAGCTCGGATGTAGCGGGGGGTCATAATGAGCAGTTCTTC
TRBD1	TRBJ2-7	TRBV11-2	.	CASSPTGSHYEQYF	TGTGCCAGCAGCCCGACAGGGTCCCACTACGAGCAGTACTTC
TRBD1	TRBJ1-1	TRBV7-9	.	CASSSPGGRTEAFF	TGTGCCAGCAGCTCACCAGGGGGTAGGACTGAAGCTTTCTTT
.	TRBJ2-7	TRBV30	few	CAWSGSAYEQYF	TGTGCCTGGAGTGGCAGTGCCTACGAGCAGTACTTC